A selection of T cell receptor beta chains follows, all from one sample in a study of cytomegalovirus exposure and HLA in healthy donors. Repertoires were generated with immunoSEQ multiplex PCR, while TCRdb's copy carries only in-frame clones and drops some. The table lists tens of thousands of clones, around 81% of them singletons. The sample comprised PBMCs. These receptors came from a man aged 35-49 years in good health and CMV-seronegative. CDR3s include the opening cysteine and the closing phenylalanine or tryptophan. The order of the fields is D gene, J gene, CDR3 length, V gene, clone size, CDR3 DNA, CDR3 protein. The D gene is left open where the match is weak. For some rows the clone size is stated as once, few or many, or as a class when expanded; others skip it.

D: .; J: TRBJ2-6; length: 16; V: TRBV10-3; size: .; DNA: TGTGCCATCAGTGAAATGAGGGCGACCGGGGCCAACGTCCTGACTTTC; CDR3: CAISEMRATGANVLTF
D: TRBD2; J: TRBJ2-3; length: 14; V: TRBV6-1; size: .; DNA: TGTGCCAGCAGTGATAACCGGTCCTTCGGGGGGGGGTATTTT; CDR3: CASSDNRSFGGGYF
D: TRBD2; J: TRBJ2-1; length: 19; V: TRBV7-3; size: .; DNA: TGTGCCAGCAGCTCGGGACTAGCGGGAGGGACCGGGGCCTACAATGAGCAGTTCTTC; CDR3: CASSSGLAGGTGAYNEQFF
D: .; J: TRBJ1-1; length: 14; V: TRBV5-6; size: .; DNA: TGTGCCAGCAGCTTGTTCGGGGGGAACACTGAAGCTTTCTTT; CDR3: CASSLFGGNTEAFF
D: TRBD1; J: TRBJ2-7; length: 15; V: TRBV5-1; size: .; DNA: TGCGCCAGCAGCTTGGCCTTCAGGGGGAGTAAAGAGCAGTACTTC; CDR3: CASSLAFRGSKEQYF
D: .; J: TRBJ1-2; length: 14; V: TRBV18; size: .; DNA: TGTGCCAGCTCCCCCGCGGGGGGCTTGTATGGCTACACCTTC; CDR3: CASSPAGGLYGYTF
D: .; J: TRBJ2-5; length: 14; V: TRBV30; size: .; DNA: TGTGCCTGGAGCGCAGGACAGCTCCAAGAGACCCAGTACTTC; CDR3: CAWSAGQLQETQYF
D: .; J: TRBJ2-1; length: 15; V: TRBV9; size: .; DNA: TGTGCCAGCAGCTCGATGAACCTAGGTAGCAATGAGCAGTTCTTC; CDR3: CASSSMNLGSNEQFF
D: TRBD1; J: TRBJ1-4; length: 14; V: TRBV6-1; size: few; DNA: TGTGCCAGCAGTGCCATGGACAGGGCCGAAAAACTGTTTTTT; CDR3: CASSAMDRAEKLFF
D: TRBD1; J: TRBJ2-7; length: 17; V: TRBV11-2; size: .; DNA: TGTGCCAGCAGCTTAGAAGATGCCGGGACAGGAGACTACGAGCAGTACTTC; CDR3: CASSLEDAGTGDYEQYF
D: TRBD1; J: TRBJ2-7; length: 15; V: TRBV4-2; size: few; DNA: TGTGCCAGCAGCCAAACCGGGACAGGGAGTCACGAGCAGTACTTC; CDR3: CASSQTGTGSHEQYF
D: TRBD1; J: TRBJ1-2; length: 17; V: TRBV28; size: .; DNA: TGTGCCAGCAGTTTGAGGCCTGGACAGGGGGCTAACTATGGCTACACCTTC; CDR3: CASSLRPGQGANYGYTF
D: .; J: TRBJ2-7; length: 14; V: TRBV19; size: .; DNA: TGTGCCAGTAGTACCGACTACCGCTCCTACGAGCAGTACTTC; CDR3: CASSTDYRSYEQYF
D: .; J: TRBJ1-3; length: 14; V: TRBV28; size: .; DNA: TGTGCCAGCAGTTTTTTTAGCTCTGGAAACACCATATATTTT; CDR3: CASSFFSSGNTIYF
D: TRBD1; J: TRBJ2-7; length: 16; V: TRBV9; size: .; DNA: TGTGCCAGCAGCCCAAGACAGGGGATGATATCCTACGAGCAGTACTTC; CDR3: CASSPRQGMISYEQYF
D: TRBD1; J: TRBJ2-7; length: 15; V: TRBV2; size: .; DNA: TGTGCCAGCAGTAAGGACAGGGGAGGGCCCTACGAGCAGTACTTC; CDR3: CASSKDRGGPYEQYF
D: .; J: TRBJ1-2; length: 17; V: TRBV28; size: .; DNA: TGTGCCAGCAGTTTATTCGGAGGGGCTCATAGGAACTATGGCTACACCTTC; CDR3: CASSLFGGAHRNYGYTF
D: .; J: TRBJ1-4; length: 14; V: TRBV5-5; size: .; DNA: TGTGCCAGCAGCTTGAGTCAGGGAAACGAAAAACTGTTTTTT; CDR3: CASSLSQGNEKLFF
D: .; J: TRBJ2-7; length: 14; V: TRBV27; size: few; DNA: TGTGCCAGCAGCTCGACTAGAATGAGCTACGAGCAGTACTTC; CDR3: CASSSTRMSYEQYF
D: TRBD2; J: TRBJ2-2; length: 16; V: TRBV5-1; size: .; DNA: TGCGCCAGCAGCTTGGTTGGTAGCGGGAGCTCCGGGGAGCTGTTTTTT; CDR3: CASSLVGSGSSGELFF
D: TRBD2; J: TRBJ2-7; length: 15; V: TRBV28; size: .; DNA: TGTGCCAGCAGCCACGTTTGGGAGGGAAACTACGAGCAGTACTTC; CDR3: CASSHVWEGNYEQYF
D: TRBD2; J: TRBJ2-5; length: 15; V: TRBV7-2; size: .; DNA: TGTGCCAGCAGCTTAGCACCAGCGGGAGGAGAGACCCAGTACTTC; CDR3: CASSLAPAGGETQYF
D: .; J: TRBJ2-5; length: 11; V: TRBV11-2; size: .; DNA: TGTGCCAGCAGCCTGGAGGAGACCCAGTACTTC; CDR3: CASSLEETQYF
D: .; J: TRBJ1-2; length: 16; V: TRBV21-1; size: .; DNA: TGTGCCAGCAGCAACGCGGGCCCGCTCTCTAACTATGGCTACACCTTC; CDR3: CASSNAGPLSNYGYTF
D: .; J: TRBJ1-5; length: 20; V: TRBV5-4; size: .; DNA: TGTGCCAGCAGCTTGGAGGCACTAGTGACGACCCACCGTAGCAATCAGCCCCAGCATTTT; CDR3: CASSLEALVTTHRSNQPQHF
D: .; J: TRBJ2-5; length: 15; V: TRBV7-3; size: .; DNA: TGTGCCAGCAGCTTATCAGACAGGTCTTGGGAGACCCAGTACTTC; CDR3: CASSLSDRSWETQYF
D: .; J: TRBJ2-3; length: 14; V: TRBV28; size: .; DNA: TGTGCCAGCAGTTCAGGGCAGGGCACAGATACGCAGTATTTT; CDR3: CASSSGQGTDTQYF
D: TRBD2; J: TRBJ2-1; length: 16; V: TRBV18; size: .; DNA: TGTGCCAGCTCACCCCCGGGACTAGCGGGAGGAATCGAGCAGTTCTTC; CDR3: CASSPPGLAGGIEQFF
D: .; J: TRBJ1-1; length: 13; V: TRBV28; size: .; DNA: TGTGCCAGCAGCCGGCGGGGGGGTACTGAAGCTTTCTTT; CDR3: CASSRRGGTEAFF
D: .; J: TRBJ2-7; length: 13; V: TRBV19; size: .; DNA: TGTGCCAGTAGTGCCAGGAGGGCCTACGAGCAGTACTTC; CDR3: CASSARRAYEQYF
D: TRBD2; J: TRBJ2-3; length: 15; V: TRBV7-3; size: .; DNA: TGTGCCAGCAGCCCGGAATTGACTAGCGGGGCTACGCAGTATTTT; CDR3: CASSPELTSGATQYF
D: .; J: TRBJ1-5; length: 13; V: TRBV30; size: .; DNA: TGTGCCTGGAGCAGGGACTCTAATCAGCCCCAGCATTTT; CDR3: CAWSRDSNQPQHF
D: .; J: TRBJ1-1; length: 13; V: TRBV7-3; size: few; DNA: TGTGCCAGCAGCCCCGCCCGGGACACTGAAGCTTTCTTT; CDR3: CASSPARDTEAFF
D: .; J: TRBJ1-2; length: 15; V: TRBV19; size: .; DNA: TGTGCCAGTAGTATGGATAGGCAGGCGCGCTATGGCTACACCTTC; CDR3: CASSMDRQARYGYTF
D: TRBD2; J: TRBJ2-3; length: 16; V: TRBV7-3; size: .; DNA: TGTGCCAGCAGCCAGACTAGCGGGAAGGATACGGATACGCAGTATTTT; CDR3: CASSQTSGKDTDTQYF
D: .; J: TRBJ1-1; length: 12; V: TRBV7-9; size: .; DNA: TGTTCCAGCACCCCGAGCAACACTGAAGCTTTCTTT; CDR3: CSSTPSNTEAFF
D: .; J: TRBJ1-2; length: 13; V: TRBV29-1; size: .; DNA: TGCAGCGTTGAGGGCGGGCGCTTATTTGGCTACACCTTC; CDR3: CSVEGGRLFGYTF
D: TRBD1; J: TRBJ1-5; length: 15; V: TRBV5-1; size: .; DNA: TGCGCCAGCAGCGAAGGGACAGGGAGCAATCAGCCCCAGCATTTT; CDR3: CASSEGTGSNQPQHF
D: .; J: TRBJ1-2; length: 15; V: TRBV5-1; size: .; DNA: TGCGCCAGCAGCTTGGCCGCAAGCGGCAACTATGGCTACACCTTC; CDR3: CASSLAASGNYGYTF
D: TRBD1; J: TRBJ1-6; length: 14; V: TRBV11-2; size: .; DNA: TGTGCCAGCAGCTCGACAGGGGTTGGTTCACCCCTCCACTTT; CDR3: CASSSTGVGSPLHF
D: .; J: TRBJ1-1; length: 13; V: TRBV30; size: .; DNA: TGTGCCAAAAGACGGAGCATGAACACTGAAGCTTTCTTT; CDR3: CAKRRSMNTEAFF
D: TRBD1; J: TRBJ1-1; length: 16; V: TRBV5-6; size: few; DNA: TGTGCCAGCAGCTCTAAGGTCACAGGGGAGTTAGCTGAAGCTTTCTTT; CDR3: CASSSKVTGELAEAFF
D: TRBD1; J: TRBJ2-2; length: 16; V: TRBV6-5; size: .; DNA: TGTGCCAGCAGTTCTCAAGGGACAGGGGTCACCGGGGAGCTGTTTTTT; CDR3: CASSSQGTGVTGELFF
D: TRBD2; J: TRBJ2-2; length: 15; V: TRBV7-3; size: .; DNA: TGTGCCAGCAGGTCTAGCGGGGGCAAGACCGGGGAGCTGTTTTTT; CDR3: CASRSSGGKTGELFF
D: .; J: TRBJ1-1; length: 13; V: TRBV7-9; size: .; DNA: TGTGCCAGCAGCCGAGACAGCAACACTGAAGCTTTCTTT; CDR3: CASSRDSNTEAFF
D: .; J: TRBJ2-7; length: 17; V: TRBV5-1; size: .; DNA: TGCGCCAGCAGCTTGGGCAGCCCGACTAGACCACTTTACGAGCAGTACTTC; CDR3: CASSLGSPTRPLYEQYF
D: .; J: TRBJ2-6; length: 15; V: TRBV19; size: .; DNA: TGTGCCAGTAGCCCAGGGACTTCTGGGGCCAACGGCCTGACTTTC; CDR3: CASSPGTSGANGLTF
D: .; J: TRBJ2-7; length: 14; V: TRBV4-2; size: .; DNA: TGTGCCAGCAGCCCGGAGACAGTCTCCTACGAGCAGTACTTC; CDR3: CASSPETVSYEQYF
D: TRBD1; J: TRBJ2-2; length: 14; V: TRBV7-7; size: .; DNA: TGTGCTAGCAGCCGGACAGGGGAGGCCGGGGAGCTGTTTTTT; CDR3: CASSRTGEAGELFF
D: TRBD1; J: TRBJ2-1; length: 15; V: TRBV5-4; size: once; DNA: TGTGCCAGCAGCTTAATGACAGGGGGCTGGAATGAGCAGTTCTTC; CDR3: CASSLMTGGWNEQFF
D: TRBD2; J: TRBJ2-1; length: 16; V: TRBV13; size: .; DNA: TGTGCCAGCAGCTTATCGTCCCGGGACTATAAAAATGAGCAGTTCTTC; CDR3: CASSLSSRDYKNEQFF
D: .; J: TRBJ1-2; length: 15; V: TRBV2; size: .; DNA: TGTGCCAGCAGTGGGTCGGGTGGGTTCCGTCGGGGCTACACCTTC; CDR3: CASSGSGGFRRGYTF
D: TRBD1; J: TRBJ1-1; length: 13; V: TRBV7-9; size: .; DNA: TGTGCCAGCAGCCCCCTTCGACAGGGTGAAGCTTTCTTT; CDR3: CASSPLRQGEAFF
D: .; J: TRBJ1-2; length: 14; V: TRBV28; size: .; DNA: TGTGCCAGCAGGACACCGGGACAAGCCTATGGCTACACCTTC; CDR3: CASRTPGQAYGYTF
D: TRBD2; J: TRBJ2-1; length: 15; V: TRBV28; size: .; DNA: TGTGCCAGCATTCCTCGGGAGGTGGGTTACAATGAGCAGTTCTTC; CDR3: CASIPREVGYNEQFF
D: .; J: TRBJ1-6; length: 15; V: TRBV28; size: .; DNA: TGTGCCAGCAGTTTACCCGGGGGAAAAGGTTCACCCCTCCACTTT; CDR3: CASSLPGGKGSPLHF
D: .; J: TRBJ1-5; length: 16; V: TRBV5-3; size: few; DNA: TGTGCCAGAAGCTTGGATGCCCAGGGGTCCAATCAGCCCCAGCATTTT; CDR3: CARSLDAQGSNQPQHF
D: TRBD1; J: TRBJ1-4; length: 13; V: TRBV6-5; size: .; DNA: TGTGCCAGCAGAAACAGGGGAGCTGAAAAACTGTTTTTT; CDR3: CASRNRGAEKLFF
D: TRBD2; J: TRBJ2-3; length: 16; V: TRBV5-1; size: .; DNA: TGCGCCAGCAGCTTTACCGCGGGAGGGCCTAGGGATACGCAGTATTTT; CDR3: CASSFTAGGPRDTQYF